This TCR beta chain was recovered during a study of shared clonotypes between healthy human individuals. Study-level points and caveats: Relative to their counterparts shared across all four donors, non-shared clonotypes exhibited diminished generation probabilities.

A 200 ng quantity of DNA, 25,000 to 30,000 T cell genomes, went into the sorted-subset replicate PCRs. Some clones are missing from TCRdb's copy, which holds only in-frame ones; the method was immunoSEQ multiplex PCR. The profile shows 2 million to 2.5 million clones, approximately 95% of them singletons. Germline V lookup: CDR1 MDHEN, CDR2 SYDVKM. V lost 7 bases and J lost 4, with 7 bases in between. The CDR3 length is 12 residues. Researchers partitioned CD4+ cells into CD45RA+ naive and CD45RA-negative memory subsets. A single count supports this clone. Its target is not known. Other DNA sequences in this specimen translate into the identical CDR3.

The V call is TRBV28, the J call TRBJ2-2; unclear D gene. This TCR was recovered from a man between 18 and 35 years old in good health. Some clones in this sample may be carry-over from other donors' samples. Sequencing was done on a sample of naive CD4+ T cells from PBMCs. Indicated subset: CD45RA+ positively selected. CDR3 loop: CASKPGTGELFF. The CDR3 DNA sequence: TGTGCCAGCAAACCGGGCACCGGGGAGCTGTTTTTT.